The clone carrying this T cell receptor (beta chain) was seen many times. Its cognate antigen is unknown. The entry originates in a study of T cells in Graves' hyperthyroidism and ophthalmopathy. Among the patients, aged 18 to 65, hyperthyroidism was newly diagnosed and had lasted under 2 months. This CDR3 spans 13 amino acids. CDR1 MNHNS and CDR2 SASEGT come from the germline V gene. Trimming removed 2 bases from V and 0 bases from J, with 4 bases in between. Overall study results and limits: Most thyroid-expanded clonotypes above 0.001 were also found in blood.

RNA transcripts served as the template for amplifying TCR beta CDR3 regions. Primed by the HTBI set, a first-round RT-PCR was run on the TCR CDR3. TCRdb reanalysed the multiplex PCR reads using MiXCR and keeps one entry per CDR3 protein. The sample includes about 550,000 distinct CDR3 sequences, less than 25% of them seen just once. The V call is TRBV6-1, the J call TRBJ1-2; no clear D. This receptor was taken from a man aged 18 to 30 with Graves' hyperthyroidism. Sequences were obtained from blood. The CDR3 DNA follows: TGTGCCAGCAGTGAACAGCCTAACTATGGCTACACCTTC. Encoded protein: CASSEQPNYGYTF.